The 8 T cell receptor beta chains in this list originate from one sample, sequenced in a study of siplizumab effects on memory and regulatory T cells. The authors kept the mixed lymphocyte reaction cells in coculture at 37°C for more than five days. Produced via immunoSEQ multiplex PCR; TCRdb's table is partial and in-frame only. The sample consists of 15,000 to 20,000 clones, 35% to 60% of them appearing once. No antigen has been assigned to these receptors. The sequenced sample consisted of CFSE-low (dividing) CD4+ T cells sorted from an allogeneic mixed lymphocyte reaction. The receptor set was obtained from a human donor in good health; the cells came from an allogeneic mixed lymphocyte reaction.

The gene calls are TRBV5-1 and TRBJ2-7, with 11 bases identical to TRBD2. With 0 bases clipped from V and 0 bases from J, the junction kept 8 bases outside the gene matches. CDR1 is SGHRS, CDR2 YFSETQ, per germline. The CDR3 sequence is 18 residues long. The CDR3 nucleotides read TGCGCCAGCAGCTTGGCCCCTAGCGGGGGGACGAGCTCCTACGAGCAGTACTTC. Translated, it gives CASSLAPSGGTSSYEQYF.

The chain employs TRBV4-3 and TRBJ1-3; D possibly corresponds to TRBD1 (5 bases). The CDR3 length is 16 residues. V dropped 0 bases and J dropped 7 bases, with 16 bases sitting between them. Germline V gives CDR1 LGHNA, CDR2 YSLEER. CDR3 DNA: TGCGCCAGCAGCCAAGATTGGAGGCAGGGAGGGAACACCATATATTTT. It translates to CASSQDWRQGGNTIYF.

The sample holds a few counts of this clone. The V gene is TRBV6-6, the J gene TRBJ2-3, with D possibly being TRBD1 (5 bases). CDR1 and CDR2 (germline): MNHNY, SVGAGI (reference sequence). Trimming left V 6 bases short and J 4 bases short, with 14 bases between. This CDR3 contains 14 residues. The CDR3: CASRKNPTADTQYF. The CDR3 bases are TGTGCCAGCAGAAAAAACCCGACAGCAGATACGCAGTATTTT.

The gene calls are TRBV4-1 and TRBJ2-5, with 7 bases that match TRBD2. This CDR3 has 15 residues. Per the germline V gene, CDR1 is MGHRA and CDR2 is YSYEKL. V was pared by 4 bases and J by 4 bases, with 9 bases of the junction left unmatched. The CDR3 loop is CASSPRGSLGETQYF. In DNA form, the CDR3 reads TGCGCCAGCAGCCCCCGCGGGAGTCTTGGAGAGACCCAGTACTTC.

This rearrangement joins TRBV7-9 to TRBJ2-1; D possibly corresponds to TRBD1 (6 bases). The CDR3 runs to 12 residues. Germline lookup yields CDR1 SEHNR and CDR2 FQNEAQ (reference sequence). V was pared by 2 bases and J by 10 bases, with 9 bases between. This CDR3 is CASSLSGQEQFF. The CDR3 DNA reads as TGTGCCAGCAGCTTAAGCGGACAGGAGCAGTTCTTC. Using reference TRBV7-9 and TRBJ2-1 for the parts outside the CDR3, the full variable domain is DTGVSQNPRHKITKRGQNVTFRCDPISEHNRLYWYRQTLGQGPEFLTYFQNEAQLEKSRLLSDRFSAERPKGSFSTLEIQRTEQGDSAMYLCASSLSGQEQFFGPGTRLTVL.

This sequence joins TRBV7-3 and TRBJ2-5; tentative D call: TRBD1 (5 bases). CDR3 length: 13 residues. Per germline, CDR1 SGHTA and CDR2 FQGTGA. V was trimmed by 5 bases and J by 5 bases, leaving 12 bases between them. CDR3 loop: CASSPPAGETQYF. CDR3 coding DNA: TGTGCCAGCAGCCCCCCCGCAGGGGAGACCCAGTACTTC. Drawing the rest from reference TRBV7-3 and TRBJ2-5, the complete variable domain is GAGVSQTPSNKVTEKGKYVELRCDPISGHTALYWYRQSLGQGPEFLIYFQGTGAADDSGLPNDRFFAVRPEGSVSTLKIQRTERGDSAVYLCASSPPAGETQYFGPGTRLLVL.

The J gene is TRBJ1-4, the V gene TRBV28, with D possibly TRBD1 on 6 matching bases. V was shortened by 6 bases and J by 0 bases, with 14 bases between the two germline ends. CDR3 size: 16 residues. Germline CDR1 and CDR2: MDHEN and SYDVKM. The CDR3 sequence: CASSLPGGATNEKLFF. DNA of the CDR3: TGTGCCAGCAGCCTGCCGGGGGGCGCAACTAATGAAAAACTGTTTTTT.

This clone is categorized as medium-sized. This chain connects TRBV27 to TRBJ1-2; 7 positions agree with TRBD1. CDR1 and CDR2 (germline): MNHEY, SMNVEV (reference sequence). V trimming: 3 bases; J trimming: 6 bases; junction bases outside the gene matches: 4. CDR3 length: 13 residues. The CDR3 protein is CASSFRQGHGYTF. The CDR3 region has the DNA TGTGCCAGCAGTTTCAGACAGGGCCATGGCTACACCTTC.